This T cell receptor (beta chain) was found in a study of monozygotic twins with inflammatory bowel disease. Notes on the study in general: Discordant twins showed the same repertoire similarity as concordant twins, possibly from limited power. Evidence did not back any single strong signal or clonotype linked to IBD. T cell subtypes that differed could not be told apart.

This CDR3 region has 17 residues. Germline values: CDR1 MNHEY, CDR2 SMNVEV (reference sequence). TCRdb derives one entry per CDR3 protein from the 5' RACE reads, leaving out DNA. Its table lists about 450,000 distinct CDR3 sequences. Regarding this clonotype: Its specificity is not known.

Per donor, approximately 2.3 ml of blood was collected and frozen. The genes are TRBV27 and TRBJ2-3; as DNA is missing, the TRBD2 call by TCRdb cannot be tested. This receptor was obtained from a human donor with ulcerative colitis or Crohn's disease, or a healthy co-twin of an affected twin (not recorded which). Sequenced sample: blood. CDR3 protein: CASSRKGLAGGTDTQYF.